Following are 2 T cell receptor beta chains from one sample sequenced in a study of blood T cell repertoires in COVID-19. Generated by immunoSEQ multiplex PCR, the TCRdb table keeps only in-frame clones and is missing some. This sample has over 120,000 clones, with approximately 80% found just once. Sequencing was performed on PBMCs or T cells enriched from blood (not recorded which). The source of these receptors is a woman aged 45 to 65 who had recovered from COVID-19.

CDR3 in DNA: TGTGCCAGCAGGCAGACAGGGAGCGGTGAAAAACTGTTTTTT. Protein: CASRQTGSGEKLFF. The chain joins TRBV28 to TRBJ1-4; 7 bases map to TRBD1. Germline values: CDR1 MDHEN, CDR2 SYDVKM. V shed 6 bases and J 7 bases; nucleotides not matched to a gene: 8. The CDR3 is 14 amino acids.

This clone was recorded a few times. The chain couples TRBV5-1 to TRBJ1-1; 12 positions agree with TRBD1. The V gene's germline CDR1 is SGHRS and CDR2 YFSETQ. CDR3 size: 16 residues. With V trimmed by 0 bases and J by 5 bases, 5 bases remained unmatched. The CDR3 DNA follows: TGCGCCAGCAGCTTGGGAGGGACAGGGGGCTGGACTGAAGCTTTCTTT. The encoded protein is CASSLGGTGGWTEAFF.